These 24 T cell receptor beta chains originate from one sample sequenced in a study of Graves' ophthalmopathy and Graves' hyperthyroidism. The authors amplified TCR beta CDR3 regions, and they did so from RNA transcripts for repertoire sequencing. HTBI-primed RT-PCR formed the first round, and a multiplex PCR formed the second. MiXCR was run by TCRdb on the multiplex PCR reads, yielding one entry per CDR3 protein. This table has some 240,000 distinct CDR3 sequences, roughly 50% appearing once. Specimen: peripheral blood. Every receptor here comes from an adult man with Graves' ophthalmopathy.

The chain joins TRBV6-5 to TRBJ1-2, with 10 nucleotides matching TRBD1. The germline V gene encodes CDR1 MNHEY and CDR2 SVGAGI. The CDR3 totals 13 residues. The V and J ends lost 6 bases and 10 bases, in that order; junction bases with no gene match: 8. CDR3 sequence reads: CASSPGQGRDYTF. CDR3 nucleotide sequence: TGTGCCAGCAGCCCGGGACAGGGGAGGGACTACACCTTC.

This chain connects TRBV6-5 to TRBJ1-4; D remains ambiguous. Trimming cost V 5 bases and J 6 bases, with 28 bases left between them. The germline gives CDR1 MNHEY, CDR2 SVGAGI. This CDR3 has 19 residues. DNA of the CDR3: TGTGCCAGCAGTGAAGAGGGCCGGACCAGCTATGGCTTGGATGAAAAACTGTTTTTT. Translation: CASSEEGRTSYGLDEKLFF.

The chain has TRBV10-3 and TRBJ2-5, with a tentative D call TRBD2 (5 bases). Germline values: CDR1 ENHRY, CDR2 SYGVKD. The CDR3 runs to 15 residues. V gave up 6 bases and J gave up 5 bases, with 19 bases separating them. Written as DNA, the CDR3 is TGTGCCATCAGAGGGAGTTCCGCCAGCCGGGAGACCCAGTACTTC. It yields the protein CAIRGSSASRETQYF.

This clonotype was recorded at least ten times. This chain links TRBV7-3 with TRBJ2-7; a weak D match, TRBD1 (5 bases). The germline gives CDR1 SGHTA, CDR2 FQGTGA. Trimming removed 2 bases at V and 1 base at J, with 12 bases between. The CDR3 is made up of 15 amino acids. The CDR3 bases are TGTGCCAGCAGCTTATCGACAGTTGGGTCCTACGAGCAGTACTTC. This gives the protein CASSLSTVGSYEQYF.

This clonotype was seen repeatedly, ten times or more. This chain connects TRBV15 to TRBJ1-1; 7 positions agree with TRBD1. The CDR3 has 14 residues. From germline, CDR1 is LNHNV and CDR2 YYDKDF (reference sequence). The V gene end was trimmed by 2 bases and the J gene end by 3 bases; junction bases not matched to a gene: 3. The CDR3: CATSRNRGDTEAFF. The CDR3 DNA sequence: TGTGCCACCAGCAGAAACAGGGGTGACACTGAAGCTTTCTTT.

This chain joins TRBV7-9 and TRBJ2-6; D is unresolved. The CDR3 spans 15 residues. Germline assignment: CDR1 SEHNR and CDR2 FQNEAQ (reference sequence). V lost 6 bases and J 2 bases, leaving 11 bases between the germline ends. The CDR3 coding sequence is TGTGCCAGCAGAGAAAAAGGCGCTGGGGCCAACGTCCTGACTTTC. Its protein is CASREKGAGANVLTF.

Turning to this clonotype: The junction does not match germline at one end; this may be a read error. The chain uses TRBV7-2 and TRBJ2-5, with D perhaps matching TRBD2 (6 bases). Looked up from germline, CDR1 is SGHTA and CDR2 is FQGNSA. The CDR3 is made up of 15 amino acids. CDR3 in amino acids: CASGQLPGDQETQYF. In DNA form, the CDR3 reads TGCGCCAGCGGCCAGTTGCCGGGGGACCAAGAGACCCAGTACTTC.

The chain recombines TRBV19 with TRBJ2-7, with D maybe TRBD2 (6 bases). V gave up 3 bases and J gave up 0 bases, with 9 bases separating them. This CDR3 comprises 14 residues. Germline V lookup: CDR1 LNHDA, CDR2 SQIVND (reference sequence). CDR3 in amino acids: CASSMAGHSYEQYF. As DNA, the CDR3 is TGTGCCAGTAGTATGGCGGGGCACTCCTACGAGCAGTACTTC.

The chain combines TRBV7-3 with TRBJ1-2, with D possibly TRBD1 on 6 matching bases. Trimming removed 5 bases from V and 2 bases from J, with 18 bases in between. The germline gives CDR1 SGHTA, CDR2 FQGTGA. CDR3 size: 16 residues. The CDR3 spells CASSRTGGAQNYGYTF. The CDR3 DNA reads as TGTGCCAGCAGCCGGACCGGGGGGGCCCAAAACTATGGCTACACCTTC.

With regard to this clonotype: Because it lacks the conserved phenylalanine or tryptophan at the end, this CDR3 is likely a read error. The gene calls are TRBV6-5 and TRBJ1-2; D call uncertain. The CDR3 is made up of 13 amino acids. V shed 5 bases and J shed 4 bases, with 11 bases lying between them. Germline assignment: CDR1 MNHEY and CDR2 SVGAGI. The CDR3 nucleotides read TGTGCCAGCAGTGAGGAGGAGGGCTATGGCTACACCCTC. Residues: CASSEEEGYGYTL.

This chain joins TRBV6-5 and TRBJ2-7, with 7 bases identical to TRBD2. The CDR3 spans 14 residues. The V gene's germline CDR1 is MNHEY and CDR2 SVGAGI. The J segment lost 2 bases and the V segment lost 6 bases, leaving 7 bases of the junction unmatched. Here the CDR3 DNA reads TGTGCCAGCAGCCCAACTAGCGTAACCTACGAGCAGTACTTC. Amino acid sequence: CASSPTSVTYEQYF.

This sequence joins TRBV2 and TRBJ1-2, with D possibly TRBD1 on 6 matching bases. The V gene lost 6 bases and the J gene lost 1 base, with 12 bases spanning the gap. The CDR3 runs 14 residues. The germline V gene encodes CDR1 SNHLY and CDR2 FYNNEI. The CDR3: CASRSTGINYGYTF. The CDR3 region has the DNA TGTGCCAGCAGATCCACAGGGATTAACTATGGCTACACCTTC.

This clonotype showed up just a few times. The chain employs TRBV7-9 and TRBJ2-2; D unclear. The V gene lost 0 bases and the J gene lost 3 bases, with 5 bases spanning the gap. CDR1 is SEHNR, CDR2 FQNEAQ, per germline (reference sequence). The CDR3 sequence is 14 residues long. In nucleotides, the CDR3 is TGTGCCAGCAGCTTAGCGCTTGACACCGGGGAGCTGTTTTTT. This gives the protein CASSLALDTGELFF.

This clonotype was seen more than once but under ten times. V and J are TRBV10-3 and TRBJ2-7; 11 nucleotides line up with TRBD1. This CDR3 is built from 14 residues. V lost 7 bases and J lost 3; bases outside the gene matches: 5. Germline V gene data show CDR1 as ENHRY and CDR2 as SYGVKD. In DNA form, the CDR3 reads TGTGCCATCACGCCGGGACAGGGGGGCTACGAGCAGTACTTC. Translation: CAITPGQGGYEQYF.

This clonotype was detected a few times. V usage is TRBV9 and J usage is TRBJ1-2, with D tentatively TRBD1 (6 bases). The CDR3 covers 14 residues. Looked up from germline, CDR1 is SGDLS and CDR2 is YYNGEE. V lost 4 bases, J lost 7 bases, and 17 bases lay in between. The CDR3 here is CASSPNREIVGYTF. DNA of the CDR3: TGTGCCAGCAGCCCAAACAGGGAAATAGTTGGCTACACCTTC.

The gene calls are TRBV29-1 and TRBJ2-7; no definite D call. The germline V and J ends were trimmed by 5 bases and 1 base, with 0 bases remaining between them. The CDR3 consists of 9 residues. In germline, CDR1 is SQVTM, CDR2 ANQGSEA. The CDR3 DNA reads TGCAGCGTTTCCTACGAGCAGTACTTC. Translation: CSVSYEQYF.

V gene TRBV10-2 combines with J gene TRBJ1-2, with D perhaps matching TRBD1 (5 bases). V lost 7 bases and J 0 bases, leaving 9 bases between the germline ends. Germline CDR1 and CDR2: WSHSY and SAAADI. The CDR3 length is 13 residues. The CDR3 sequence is CASMGVANYGYTF. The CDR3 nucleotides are TGCGCCAGCATGGGGGTAGCTAACTATGGCTACACCTTC.

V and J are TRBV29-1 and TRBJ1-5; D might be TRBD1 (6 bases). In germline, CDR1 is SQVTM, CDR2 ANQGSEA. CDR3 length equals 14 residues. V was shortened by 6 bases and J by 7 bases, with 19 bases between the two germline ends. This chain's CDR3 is CSVEAEGGGQPQHF. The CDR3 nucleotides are TGCAGCGTAGAGGCTGAGGGGGGTGGGCAGCCCCAGCATTTT.

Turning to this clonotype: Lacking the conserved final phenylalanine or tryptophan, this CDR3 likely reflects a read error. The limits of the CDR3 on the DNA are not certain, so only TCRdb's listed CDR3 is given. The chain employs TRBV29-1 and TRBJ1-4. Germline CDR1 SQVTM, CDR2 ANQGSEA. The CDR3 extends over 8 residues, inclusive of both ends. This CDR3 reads CSVEIRLG.

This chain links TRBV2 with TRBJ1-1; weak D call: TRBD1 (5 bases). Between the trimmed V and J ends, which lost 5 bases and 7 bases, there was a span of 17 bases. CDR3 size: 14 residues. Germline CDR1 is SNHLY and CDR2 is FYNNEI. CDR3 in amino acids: CASSTGLAGNEAFF. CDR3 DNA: TGTGCCAGCAGTACGGGACTAGCGGGCAATGAAGCTTTCTTT.

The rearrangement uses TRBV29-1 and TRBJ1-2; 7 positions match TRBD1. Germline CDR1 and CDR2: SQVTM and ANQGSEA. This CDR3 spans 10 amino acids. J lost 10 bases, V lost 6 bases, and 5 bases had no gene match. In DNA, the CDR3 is TGCAGCGTGGAGGGGACAGCCTACACCTTC. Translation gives CSVEGTAYTF.

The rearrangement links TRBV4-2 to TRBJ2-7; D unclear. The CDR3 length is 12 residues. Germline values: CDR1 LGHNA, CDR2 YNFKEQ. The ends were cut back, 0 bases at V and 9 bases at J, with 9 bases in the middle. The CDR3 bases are TGTGCCAGCAGCCAAGATCTGACAAGGCAGTACTTC. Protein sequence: CASSQDLTRQYF.

The CDR3 here is CASSLGGQQTQYF. The CDR3 coding sequence is TGTGCCAGCAGCTTAGGGGGGCAGCAGACCCAGTACTTC. The gene calls are TRBV7-9 and TRBJ2-5; TRBD1 might be the D (6 bases). CDR1 and CDR2 (germline): SEHNR, FQNEAQ (reference sequence). The CDR3 runs to 13 residues. V lost 1 base to trimming and J lost 6 bases, with 9 bases between them. The complete variable domain, with remaining parts taken from reference TRBV7-9 and TRBJ2-5, reads DTGVSQNPRHKITKRGQNVTFRCDPISEHNRLYWYRQTLGQGPEFLTYFQNEAQLEKSRLLSDRFSAERPKGSFSTLEIQRTEQGDSAMYLCASSLGGQQTQYFGPGTRLLVL.

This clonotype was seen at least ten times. The chain's CDR3 is CSVEADRWNGYTF. The CDR3 DNA is TGCAGCGTTGAAGCCGACAGGTGGAATGGCTACACCTTC. This chain uses TRBV29-1 with TRBJ1-2, with D perhaps TRBD1 (6 bases). The CDR3 sequence is 13 residues long. Per germline, CDR1 SQVTM and CDR2 ANQGSEA. V was clipped by 1 base and J by 6 bases, with 12 bases between them.